This entry lists 3 T cell receptor beta chains sequenced from one sample in a study of CD8 T cells in ankylosing spondylitis. Study conclusions and caveats: Seemingly characteristic of ankylosing spondylitis blood was a TCR beta motif consisting of eight highly homologous variants.

No antigen is known for these receptors. TCRdb re-derived calls from the 5' RACE reads in MiXCR, one entry per CDR3 protein. Among some 800,000 distinct CDR3 sequences listed, approximately 12% were seen once. The sequencing input was blood, either unsorted or a sorted T cell fraction (not recorded which). The receptors come from a male donor with ankylosing spondylitis.

The chain combines TRBV20-1 with TRBJ1-4, with D possibly being TRBD1 (6 bases). V was trimmed by 4 bases and J by 2 bases, leaving 8 bases between them. The CDR3 is 13 amino acids. Germline CDR1 DFQATT, CDR2 SNEGSKA (reference sequence). The CDR3 coding sequence is TGCAGTGCTATACAGGGTACTAATGAAAAACTGTTTTTT. Translation gives CSAIQGTNEKLFF.

This clonotype has at least ten counts. The chain links TRBV27 to TRBJ2-1, with 8 bases matching TRBD2. Unmatched junction bases numbered 11, after V lost 6 bases and J lost 1 base. The germline CDR1 and CDR2 sequences are MNHEY and SMNVEV (reference sequence). CDR3 size: 17 residues. The CDR3 DNA reads as TGTGCCAGCAGCCCGAGGAGCGGGAGTGAGTCCTACAATGAGCAGTTCTTC. It encodes CASSPRSGSESYNEQFF.

This clonotype occurred many times. The chain recombines TRBV20-1 with TRBJ1-2; 11 bases align to TRBD1. CDR3 length: 15 residues. V was pared by 5 bases and J by 4 bases, with 9 bases of the junction left unmatched. Germline V gene data show CDR1 as DFQATT and CDR2 as SNEGSKA (reference sequence). CDR3 protein: CSAPGQGERSYGYTF. CDR3 sequence (DNA): TGCAGTGCTCCGGGACAGGGGGAACGTAGCTATGGCTACACCTTC.